The T cell receptor beta chain under discussion was sequenced for a study of blood T cell repertoires in COVID-19. Study-wide context: Collection of acute and convalescent COVID-19 samples took place in the United States, Italy and Spain.

CDR1 and CDR2 from the germline V gene are MGHRA and YSYEKL. V lost 4 bases to trimming and J lost 5 bases; unmatched junction nucleotides: 11. The CDR3 is 16 residues long. Methods used by the authors: For nucleated cells, counts were estimated from reference gene primer amplification. Profiling relied on immunoSEQ multiplex PCR, and the TCRdb table lists in-frame clones only, not all of them. Clonal size and the V and J genes are those of that table, whereas D and trimming came from the DNA. The table lists 45,000 to 55,000 clones, approximately 90% of them singletons. Sequencing was performed on peripheral blood. The TCR originated in a human donor in a cohort sampled during active COVID-19. The rearrangement joins TRBV4-1 to TRBJ2-5; 9 nucleotides match TRBD1. In DNA, the CDR3 is TGCGCCAGCAGCCGGGACAGGGCTCCCGGGGGGGAGACCCAGTACTTC. Protein sequence: CASSRDRAPGGETQYF.